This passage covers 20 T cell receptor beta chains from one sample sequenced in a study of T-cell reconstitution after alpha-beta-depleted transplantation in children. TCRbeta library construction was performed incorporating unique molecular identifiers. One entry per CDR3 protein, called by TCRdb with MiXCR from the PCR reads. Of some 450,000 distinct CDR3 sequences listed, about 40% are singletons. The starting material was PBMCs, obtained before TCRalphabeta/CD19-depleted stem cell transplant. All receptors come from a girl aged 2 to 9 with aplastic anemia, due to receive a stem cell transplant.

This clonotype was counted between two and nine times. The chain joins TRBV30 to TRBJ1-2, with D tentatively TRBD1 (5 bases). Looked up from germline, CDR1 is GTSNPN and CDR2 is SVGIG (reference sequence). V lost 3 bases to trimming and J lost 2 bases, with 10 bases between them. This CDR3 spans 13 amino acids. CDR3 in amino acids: CAWSPGGNYGYTF. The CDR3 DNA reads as TGTGCCTGGAGCCCGGGGGGGAACTATGGCTACACCTTC.

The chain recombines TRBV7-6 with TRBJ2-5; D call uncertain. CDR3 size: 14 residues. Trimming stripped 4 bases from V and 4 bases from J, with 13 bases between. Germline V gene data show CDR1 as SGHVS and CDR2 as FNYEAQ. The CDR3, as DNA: TGTGCCAGCAGCTCGACTCTACAAGTAGAGACCCAGTACTTC. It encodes CASSSTLQVETQYF.

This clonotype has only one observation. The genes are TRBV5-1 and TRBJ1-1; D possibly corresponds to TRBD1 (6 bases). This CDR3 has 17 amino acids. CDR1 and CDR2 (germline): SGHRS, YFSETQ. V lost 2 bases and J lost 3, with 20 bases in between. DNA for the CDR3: TGCGCCAGCAGCTTAGCAGGGGTAATGATCGGGGACACTGAAGCTTTCTTT. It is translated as CASSLAGVMIGDTEAFF.

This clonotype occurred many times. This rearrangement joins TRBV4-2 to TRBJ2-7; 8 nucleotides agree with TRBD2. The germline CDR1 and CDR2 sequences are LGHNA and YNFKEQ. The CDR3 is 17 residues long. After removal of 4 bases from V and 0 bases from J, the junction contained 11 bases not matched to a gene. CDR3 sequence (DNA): TGTGCCAGCAGCCTATTCCCTGTGAGCGGGAGCTCCTACGAGCAGTACTTC. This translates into CASSLFPVSGSSYEQYF.

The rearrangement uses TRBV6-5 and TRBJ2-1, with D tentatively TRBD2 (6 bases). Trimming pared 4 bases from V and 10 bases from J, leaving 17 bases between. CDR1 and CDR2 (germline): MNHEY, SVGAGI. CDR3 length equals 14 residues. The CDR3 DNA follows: TGTGCCAGCAGTTCGCCGAGCGGGTTGGGGGAGCAGTTCTTC. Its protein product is CASSSPSGLGEQFF.

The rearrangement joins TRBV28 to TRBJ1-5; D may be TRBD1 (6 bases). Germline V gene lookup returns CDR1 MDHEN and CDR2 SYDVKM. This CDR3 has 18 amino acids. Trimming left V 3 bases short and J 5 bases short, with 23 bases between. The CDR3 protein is CASSFSSGLGGIDQPQHF. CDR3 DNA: TGTGCCAGCAGTTTCTCCTCAGGGTTGGGGGGCATTGATCAGCCCCAGCATTTT.

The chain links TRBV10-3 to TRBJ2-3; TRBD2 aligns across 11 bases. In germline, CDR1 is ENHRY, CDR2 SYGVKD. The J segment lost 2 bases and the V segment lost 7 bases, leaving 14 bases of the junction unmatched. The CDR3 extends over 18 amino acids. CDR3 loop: CAIIGFRLAGGVTDTQYF. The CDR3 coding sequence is TGTGCCATCATCGGATTTAGGCTAGCGGGAGGTGTCACAGATACGCAGTATTTT.

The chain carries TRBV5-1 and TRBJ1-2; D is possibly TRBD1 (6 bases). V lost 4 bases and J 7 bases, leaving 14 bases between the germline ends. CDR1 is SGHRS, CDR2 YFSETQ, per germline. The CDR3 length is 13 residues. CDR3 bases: TGCGCCAGCAGCGTGAACAGGGCGAGTGGCTACACCTTC. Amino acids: CASSVNRASGYTF.

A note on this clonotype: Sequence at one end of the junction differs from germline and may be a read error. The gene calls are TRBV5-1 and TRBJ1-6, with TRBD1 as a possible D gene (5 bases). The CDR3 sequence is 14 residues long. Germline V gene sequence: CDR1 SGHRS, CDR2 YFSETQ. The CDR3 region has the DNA TGCGCCAGCTGCTTGCAAGGGGTAGATTCACCCCTCCACTTT. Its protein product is CASCLQGVDSPLHF.

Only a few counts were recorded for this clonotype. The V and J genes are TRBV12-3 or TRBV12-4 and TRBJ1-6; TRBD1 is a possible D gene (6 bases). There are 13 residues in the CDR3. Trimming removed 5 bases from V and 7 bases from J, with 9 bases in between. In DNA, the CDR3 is TGTGCCAGCAGTCGGACAGTAAATTCACCCCTCCACTTT. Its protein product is CASSRTVNSPLHF.

The CDR3 loop reads CASSLRLAGVNEQYF. The DNA for the CDR3 is TGTGCCAGCAGTCTGCGACTAGCGGGAGTCAACGAGCAGTACTTC. This sequence joins TRBV6-2 or TRBV6-3 and TRBJ2-7; 12 bases line up with TRBD2. V lost 5 bases to trimming and J lost 5 bases; unmatched junction nucleotides: 7. Germline CDR1 reads MNHEY; CDR2 reads SVGEGT. The CDR3 has 15 residues.

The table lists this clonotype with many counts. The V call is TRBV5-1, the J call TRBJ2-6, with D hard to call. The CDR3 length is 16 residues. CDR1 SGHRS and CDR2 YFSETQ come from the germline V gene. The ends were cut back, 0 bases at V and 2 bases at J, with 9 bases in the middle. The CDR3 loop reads CASSLAGLAGANVLTF. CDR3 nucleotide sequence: TGCGCCAGCAGCTTGGCGGGCTTAGCTGGGGCCAACGTCCTGACTTTC.

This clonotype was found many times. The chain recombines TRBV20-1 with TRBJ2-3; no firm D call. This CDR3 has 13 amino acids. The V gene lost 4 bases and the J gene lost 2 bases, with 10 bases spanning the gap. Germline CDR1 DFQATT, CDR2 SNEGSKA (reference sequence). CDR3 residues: CSATPRPTDTQYF. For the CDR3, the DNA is TGCAGTGCTACCCCCCGCCCCACAGATACGCAGTATTTT.

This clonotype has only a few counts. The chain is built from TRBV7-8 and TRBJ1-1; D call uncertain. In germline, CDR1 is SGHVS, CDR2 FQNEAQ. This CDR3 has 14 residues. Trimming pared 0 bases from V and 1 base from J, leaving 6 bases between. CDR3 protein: CASSLASWNTEAFF. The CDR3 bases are TGTGCCAGCAGCTTAGCGTCCTGGAACACTGAAGCTTTCTTT.

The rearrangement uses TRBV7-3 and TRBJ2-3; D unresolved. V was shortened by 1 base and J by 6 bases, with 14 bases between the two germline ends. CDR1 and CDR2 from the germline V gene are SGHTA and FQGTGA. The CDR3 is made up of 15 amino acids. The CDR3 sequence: CASSLIASDGDTQYF. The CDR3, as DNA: TGTGCCAGCAGCTTAATAGCAAGCGATGGGGATACGCAGTATTTT. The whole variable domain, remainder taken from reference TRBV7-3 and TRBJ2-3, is GAGVSQTPSNKVTEKGKYVELRCDPISGHTALYWYRQSLGQGPEFLIYFQGTGAADDSGLPNDRFFAVRPEGSVSTLKIQRTERGDSAVYLCASSLIASDGDTQYFGPGTRLTVL.

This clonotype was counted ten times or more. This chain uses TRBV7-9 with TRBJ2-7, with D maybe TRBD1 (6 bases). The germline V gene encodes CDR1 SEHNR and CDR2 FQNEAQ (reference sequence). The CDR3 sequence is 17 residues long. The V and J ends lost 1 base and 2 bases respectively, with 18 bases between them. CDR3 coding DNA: TGTGCCAGCAGCTTAGATACCGGACAGCTAACACCCTACGAGCAGTACTTC. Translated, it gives CASSLDTGQLTPYEQYF.

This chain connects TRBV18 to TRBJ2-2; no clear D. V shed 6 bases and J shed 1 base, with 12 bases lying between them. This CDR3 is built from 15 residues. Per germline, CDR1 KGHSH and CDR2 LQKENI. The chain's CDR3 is CASSPRSENTGELFF. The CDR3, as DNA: TGTGCCAGCTCCCCTAGGAGCGAGAACACCGGGGAGCTGTTTTTT.

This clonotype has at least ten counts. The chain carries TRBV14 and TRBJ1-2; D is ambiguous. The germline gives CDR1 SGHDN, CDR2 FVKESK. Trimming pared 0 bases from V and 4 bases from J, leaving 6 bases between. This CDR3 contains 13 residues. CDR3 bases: TGTGCCAGCAGCCAAGAGGACGGCTATGGCTACACCTTC. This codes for CASSQEDGYGYTF.

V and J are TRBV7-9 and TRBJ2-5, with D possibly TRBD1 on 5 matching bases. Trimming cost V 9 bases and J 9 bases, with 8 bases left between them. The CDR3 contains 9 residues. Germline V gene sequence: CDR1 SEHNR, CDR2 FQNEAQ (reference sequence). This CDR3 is CARTVPQYF. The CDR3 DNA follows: TGTGCCAGGACAGTCCCCCAGTACTTC.

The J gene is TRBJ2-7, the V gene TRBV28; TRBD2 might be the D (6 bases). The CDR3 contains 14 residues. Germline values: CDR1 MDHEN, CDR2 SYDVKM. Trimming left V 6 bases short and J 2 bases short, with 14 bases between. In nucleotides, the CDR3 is TGTGCCAGCAGAGGCGGGACCCCCCCCTACGAGCAGTACTTC. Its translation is CASRGGTPPYEQYF.